Included here is one TCR beta chain sequence, with context. This CDR3 is also generated by other DNA sequences in the sample. The data stem from a study of shared clonotypes between healthy human individuals. Background on the study: Aged 18 to 49, the donors were a couple of women and a few men.

Subsets obtained from CD4+ cells comprised CD45RA+ naive and CD45RA-negative memory cells. Trimming removed 6 bases from V and 3 bases from J, with 2 bases in between. CDR3 length: 9 residues. Germline V gene sequence: CDR1 DFQATT, CDR2 SNEGSKA (reference sequence). The table came from immunoSEQ multiplex PCR; TCRdb's copy has only in-frame clones and leaves some out. The table has about 2.5 million clones, roughly 92% seen once. The receptor comes from a man younger than 30 in good health. Some clones in this sample may be carry-over from other donors' samples. The chain has TRBV20-1 and TRBJ2-5; D is undetermined. The specimen was naive CD4+ T cells from PBMCs. The subset was: CD45RA+ positively selected. CDR3 protein: CSAKETQYF. The CDR3 coding sequence is TGCAGTGCGAAAGAGACCCAGTACTTC.